This T cell receptor (beta chain) was obtained from a study of blood T cells in healthy people across ages. The study's findings and limits: Because donor CMV status was unknown, expanded clonotype changes were possibly confounded. A roughly linear age-dependent decrease characterized TCR beta diversity per million T cells. Investigators treated diversity estimates from one million T cells as underestimates.

About this clonotype: Its antigen is not known.

V lost 5 bases, J lost 7 bases, and 11 bases stayed unmatched. The length of the CDR3 is 14 residues. Germline lookup yields CDR1 MNHEY and CDR2 SVGAGI. A sample-barcoded 5' primer and a J-beta primer mix were used in a second PCR of roughly 6 to 12 cycles. TCRdb reanalysed the 5' RACE reads using MiXCR and keeps one entry per CDR3 protein. The table has roughly 720,000 distinct CDR3 sequences, about 53% seen once; the top ten hold roughly 40%. The chain links TRBV6-5 to TRBJ2-7, with 7 bases identical to TRBD2. This receptor was identified in a man older than 75 in good health. Material for sequencing was blood. CDR3 loop: CASSPGTTYNEQYF. Written as DNA, the CDR3 is TGTGCCAGCAGTCCCGGGACTACTTACAATGAGCAGTACTTC.